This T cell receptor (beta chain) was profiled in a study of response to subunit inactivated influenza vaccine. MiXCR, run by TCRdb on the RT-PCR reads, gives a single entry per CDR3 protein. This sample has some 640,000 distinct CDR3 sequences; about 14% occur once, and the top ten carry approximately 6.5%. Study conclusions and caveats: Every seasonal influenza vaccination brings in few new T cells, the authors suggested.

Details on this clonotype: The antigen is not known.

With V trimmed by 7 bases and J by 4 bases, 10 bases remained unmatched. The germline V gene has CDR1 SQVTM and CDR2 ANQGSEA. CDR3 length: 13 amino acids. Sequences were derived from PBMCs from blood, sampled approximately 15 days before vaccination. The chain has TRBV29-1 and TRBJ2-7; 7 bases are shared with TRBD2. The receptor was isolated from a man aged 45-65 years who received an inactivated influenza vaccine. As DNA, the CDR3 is TGCAGCGGCTGGGGAGGGGTTGGGTACGAGCAGTACTTC. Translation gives CSGWGGVGYEQYF.